The T cell receptor (beta chain) described here comes from a study of CXCR3-negative and CXCR3-positive naive CD8 T cells. Germline CDR1 MRHNA, CDR2 SNTAGT. This CDR3 spans 13 amino acids. The TRB libraries of cDNA were built by UMI-labeled 5' RACE. TCRdb re-called the 5' RACE reads; every CDR3 protein appears as one record, without DNA. Its table records some 38,000 distinct CDR3 sequences. About this clonotype: Its antigen is as yet unknown.

The study, taken as a whole, reports: Freshly isolated PBMCs were used in most assays, given partial CXCR3 loss after freezing. Diversity ran similarly high across both naive subsets but far lower in memory CD8+ cells. Naive subsets had comparable surface CD5, so TRB CDR3 properties gauged TCR strength.

The sequenced material came from memory CD8+ T cells from blood. The chain uses TRBV6-4 and TRBJ2-2; the D gene TCRdb calls, TRBD1, cannot be checked with no DNA. This sequence originates from a human donor in good health. Some clones in this sample may be carry-over from other donors' samples. The CDR3 spells CASSAGATGELFF.